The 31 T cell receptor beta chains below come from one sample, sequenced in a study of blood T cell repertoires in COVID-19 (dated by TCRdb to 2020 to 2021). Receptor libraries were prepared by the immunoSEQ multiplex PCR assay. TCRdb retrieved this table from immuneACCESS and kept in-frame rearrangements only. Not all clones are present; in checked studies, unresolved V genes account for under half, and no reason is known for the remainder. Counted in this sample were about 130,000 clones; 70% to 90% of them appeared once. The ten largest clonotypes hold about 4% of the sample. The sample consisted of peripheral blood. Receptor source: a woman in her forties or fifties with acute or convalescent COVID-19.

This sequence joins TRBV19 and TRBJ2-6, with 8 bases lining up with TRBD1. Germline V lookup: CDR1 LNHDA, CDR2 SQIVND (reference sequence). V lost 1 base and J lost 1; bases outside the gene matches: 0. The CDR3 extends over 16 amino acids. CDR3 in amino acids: CASSIGTGSGANVLTF. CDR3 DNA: TGTGCCAGTAGTATAGGGACAGGGTCTGGGGCCAACGTCCTGACTTTC.

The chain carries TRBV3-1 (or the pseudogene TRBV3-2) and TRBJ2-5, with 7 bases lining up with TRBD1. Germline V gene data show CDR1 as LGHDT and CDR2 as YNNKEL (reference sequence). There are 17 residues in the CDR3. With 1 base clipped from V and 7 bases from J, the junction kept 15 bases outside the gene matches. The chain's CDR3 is CASSQGPRTGNIGTQYF. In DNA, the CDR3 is TGTGCCAGCAGCCAAGGGCCGAGGACAGGAAATATAGGGACCCAGTACTTC.

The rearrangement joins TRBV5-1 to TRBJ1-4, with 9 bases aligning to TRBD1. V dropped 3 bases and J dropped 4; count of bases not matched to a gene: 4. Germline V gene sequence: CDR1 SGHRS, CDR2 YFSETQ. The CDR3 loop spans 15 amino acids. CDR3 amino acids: CASSSQTGGNEKLFF. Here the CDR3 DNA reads TGCGCCAGCAGCTCCCAGACAGGGGGTAATGAAAAACTGTTTTTT.

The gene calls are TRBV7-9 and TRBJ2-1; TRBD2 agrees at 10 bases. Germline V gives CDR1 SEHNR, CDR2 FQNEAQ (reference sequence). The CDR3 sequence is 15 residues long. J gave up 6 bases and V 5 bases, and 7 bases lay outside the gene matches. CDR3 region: CASSRLVAGGNEQFF. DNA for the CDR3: TGTGCCAGCAGCCGCCTGGTAGCGGGAGGCAATGAGCAGTTCTTC. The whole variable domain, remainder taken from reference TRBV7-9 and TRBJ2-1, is DTGVSQNPRHKITKRGQNVTFRCDPISEHNRLYWYRQTLGQGPEFLTYFQNEAQLEKSRLLSDRFSAERPKGSFSTLEIQRTEQGDSAMYLCASSRLVAGGNEQFFGPGTRLTVL.

The CDR3 DNA reads as TGTGCCAGCAGTACGACTAGCGGGGGTCACGAGCAGTACTTC. Translating it yields CASSTTSGGHEQYF. The chain combines TRBV6-6 with TRBJ2-7, with 12 bases identical to TRBD2. After removal of 5 bases from V and 5 bases from J, the junction contained 4 bases not matched to a gene. This CDR3 region has 14 residues. Germline-derived CDR1 and CDR2 are MNHNY and SVGAGI (reference sequence).

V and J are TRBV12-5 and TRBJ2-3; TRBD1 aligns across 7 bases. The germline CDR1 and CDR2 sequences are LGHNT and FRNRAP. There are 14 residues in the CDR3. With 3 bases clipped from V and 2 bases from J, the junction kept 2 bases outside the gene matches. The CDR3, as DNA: TGTGCTAGTGGTTTAGAGGGGGCCACAGATACGCAGTATTTT. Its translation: CASGLEGATDTQYF.

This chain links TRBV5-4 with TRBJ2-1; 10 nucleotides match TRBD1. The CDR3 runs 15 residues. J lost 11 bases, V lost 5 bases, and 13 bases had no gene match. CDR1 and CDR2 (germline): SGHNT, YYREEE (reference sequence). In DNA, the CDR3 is TGTGCCAGCAGACTCCGGGACAGGGGCCCTGCCCAGCAGTTCTTC. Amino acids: CASRLRDRGPAQQFF.

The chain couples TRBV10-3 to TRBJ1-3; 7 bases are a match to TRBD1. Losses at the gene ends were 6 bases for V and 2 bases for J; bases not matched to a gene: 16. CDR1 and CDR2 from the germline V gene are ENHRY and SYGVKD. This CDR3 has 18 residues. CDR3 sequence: CAIRNDRVLASPGNTIYF. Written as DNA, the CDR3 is TGTGCCATCAGAAACGACAGGGTACTTGCGAGCCCTGGAAACACCATATATTTT.

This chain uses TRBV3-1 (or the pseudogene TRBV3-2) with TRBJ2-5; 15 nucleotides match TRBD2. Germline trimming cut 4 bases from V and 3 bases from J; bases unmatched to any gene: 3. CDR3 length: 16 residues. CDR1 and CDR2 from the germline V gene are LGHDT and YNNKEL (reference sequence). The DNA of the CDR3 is TGTGCCAGCAGCCTGAGGACTAGCGGGAGGGAAGAGACCCAGTACTTC. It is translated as CASSLRTSGREETQYF.

The CDR3: CSGTGGIDGDTQYF. The CDR3, as DNA: TGCAGCGGGACGGGCGGGATTGATGGAGATACGCAGTATTTT. The chain joins TRBV29-1 to TRBJ2-3, with a weak D call TRBD2 (6 bases). The CDR3 consists of 14 residues. From germline, CDR1 is SQVTM and CDR2 ANQGSEA. Trimming removed 7 bases from V and 5 bases from J, with 19 bases in between.

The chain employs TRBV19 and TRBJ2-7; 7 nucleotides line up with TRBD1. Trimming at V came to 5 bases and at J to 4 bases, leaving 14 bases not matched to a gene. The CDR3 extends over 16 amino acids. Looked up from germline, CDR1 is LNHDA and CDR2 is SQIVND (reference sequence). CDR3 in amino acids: CASSARLGQGVYEQYF. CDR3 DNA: TGTGCCAGTAGTGCTCGCCTAGGGCAGGGGGTGTACGAGCAGTACTTC.

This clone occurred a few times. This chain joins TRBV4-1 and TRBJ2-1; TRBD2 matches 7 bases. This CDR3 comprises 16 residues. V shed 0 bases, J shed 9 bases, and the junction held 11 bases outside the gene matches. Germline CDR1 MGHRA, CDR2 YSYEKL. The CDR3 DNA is TGCGCCAGCAGCCAAGATCGGGGCGCGGGAGTCACTGAGCAGTTCTTC. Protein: CASSQDRGAGVTEQFF.

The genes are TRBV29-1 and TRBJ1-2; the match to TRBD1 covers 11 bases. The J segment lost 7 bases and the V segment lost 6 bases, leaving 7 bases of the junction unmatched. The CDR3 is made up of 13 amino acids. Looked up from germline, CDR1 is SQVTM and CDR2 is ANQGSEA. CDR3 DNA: TGCAGCGTGAACACGGACAGGGGGCCTGGCTACACCTTC. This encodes CSVNTDRGPGYTF.

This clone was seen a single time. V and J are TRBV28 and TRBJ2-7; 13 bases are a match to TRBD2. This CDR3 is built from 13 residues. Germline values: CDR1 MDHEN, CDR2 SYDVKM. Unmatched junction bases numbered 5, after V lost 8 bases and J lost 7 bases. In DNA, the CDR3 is TGTGCCAGCGTGGGACTAGCGGGAAGAGAGCAGTACTTC. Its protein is CASVGLAGREQYF.

CDR3 nucleotides: TGTGCCAGCAGCCCCACGACAGGGGGCAACGGCTACACCTTC. This gives the protein CASSPTTGGNGYTF. The chain recombines TRBV7-9 with TRBJ1-2, with TRBD1 identical over 10 bases. Germline-derived CDR1 and CDR2 are SEHNR and FQNEAQ (reference sequence). This CDR3 has 14 residues. Unmatched junction bases numbered 8, after V lost 5 bases and J lost 8 bases.

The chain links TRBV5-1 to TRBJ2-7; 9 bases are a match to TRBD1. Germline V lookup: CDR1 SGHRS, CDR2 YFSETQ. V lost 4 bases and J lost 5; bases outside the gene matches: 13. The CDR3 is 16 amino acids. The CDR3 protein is CASSRVGGQGINEQYF. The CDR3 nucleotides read TGCGCCAGCAGCCGCGTGGGGGGACAGGGTATCAACGAGCAGTACTTC.

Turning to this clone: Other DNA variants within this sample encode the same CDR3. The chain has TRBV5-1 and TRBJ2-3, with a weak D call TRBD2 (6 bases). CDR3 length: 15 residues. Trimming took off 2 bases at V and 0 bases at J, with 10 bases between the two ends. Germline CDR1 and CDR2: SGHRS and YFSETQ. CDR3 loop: CASSLRRGSTDTQYF. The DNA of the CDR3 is TGCGCCAGCAGCTTACGGCGGGGTAGCACAGATACGCAGTATTTT. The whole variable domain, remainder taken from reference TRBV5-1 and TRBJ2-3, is KAGVTQTPRYLIKTRGQQVTLSCSPISGHRSVSWYQQTPGQGLQFLFEYFSETQRNKGNFPGRFSGRQFSNSRSEMNVSTLELGDSALYLCASSLRRGSTDTQYFGPGTRLTVL.

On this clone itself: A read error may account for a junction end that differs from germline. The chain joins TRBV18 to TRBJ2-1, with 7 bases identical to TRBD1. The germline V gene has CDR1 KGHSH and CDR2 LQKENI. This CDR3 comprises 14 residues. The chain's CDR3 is CASSPLTGNNEQFF. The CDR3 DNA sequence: TGCGCCAGCTCACCCTTGACAGGGAACAATGAGCAGTTCTTC.

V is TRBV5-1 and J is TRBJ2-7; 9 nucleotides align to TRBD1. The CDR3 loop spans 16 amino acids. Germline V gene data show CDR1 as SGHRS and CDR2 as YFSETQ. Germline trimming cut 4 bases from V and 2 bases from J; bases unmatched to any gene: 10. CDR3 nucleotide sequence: TGCGCCAGCAGCCTCCAAACGGGACAGGGTCCCTACGAGCAGTACTTC. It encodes CASSLQTGQGPYEQYF. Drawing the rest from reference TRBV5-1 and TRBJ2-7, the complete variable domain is KAGVTQTPRYLIKTRGQQVTLSCSPISGHRSVSWYQQTPGQGLQFLFEYFSETQRNKGNFPGRFSGRQFSNSRSEMNVSTLELGDSALYLCASSLQTGQGPYEQYFGPGTRLTVT.

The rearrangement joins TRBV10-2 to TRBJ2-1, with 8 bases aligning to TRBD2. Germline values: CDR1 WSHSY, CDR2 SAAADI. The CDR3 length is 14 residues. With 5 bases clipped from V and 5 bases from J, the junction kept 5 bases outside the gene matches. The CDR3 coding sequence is TGCGCCAGCAGTAAACCGGGACTAGACAATGAGCAGTTCTTC. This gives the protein CASSKPGLDNEQFF.

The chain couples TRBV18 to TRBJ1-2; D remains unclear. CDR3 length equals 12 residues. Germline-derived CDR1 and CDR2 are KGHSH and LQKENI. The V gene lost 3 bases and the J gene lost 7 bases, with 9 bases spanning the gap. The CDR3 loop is CASSPEVPGYTF. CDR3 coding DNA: TGTGCCAGCTCACCGGAGGTTCCTGGCTACACCTTC.

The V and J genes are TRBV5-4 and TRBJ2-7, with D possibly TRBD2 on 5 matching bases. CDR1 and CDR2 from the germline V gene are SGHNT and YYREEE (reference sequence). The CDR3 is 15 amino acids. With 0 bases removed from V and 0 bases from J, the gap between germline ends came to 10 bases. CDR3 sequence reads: CASSLGLAGSYEQYF. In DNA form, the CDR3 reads TGTGCCAGCAGCTTGGGGCTAGCAGGCTCCTACGAGCAGTACTTC.

CDR3: CASSLARGRGEQYF. The CDR3 DNA sequence: TGCGCCAGCAGCTTGGCTCGGGGGAGAGGCGAGCAGTACTTC. This sequence joins TRBV5-1 and TRBJ2-7; weak D call: TRBD2 (6 bases). The CDR3 is made up of 14 amino acids. Trimming shortened V by 0 bases and J by 6 bases, and 13 bases separated the two germline ends. Germline V gene lookup returns CDR1 SGHRS and CDR2 YFSETQ. Drawing the rest from reference TRBV5-1 and TRBJ2-7, the complete variable domain is KAGVTQTPRYLIKTRGQQVTLSCSPISGHRSVSWYQQTPGQGLQFLFEYFSETQRNKGNFPGRFSGRQFSNSRSEMNVSTLELGDSALYLCASSLARGRGEQYFGPGTRLTVT.

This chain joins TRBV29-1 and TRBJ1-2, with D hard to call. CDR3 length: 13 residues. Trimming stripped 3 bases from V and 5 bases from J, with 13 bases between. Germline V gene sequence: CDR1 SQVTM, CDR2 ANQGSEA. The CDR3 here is CSVDREGEYGYTF. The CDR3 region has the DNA TGCAGCGTTGATAGGGAGGGAGAATATGGCTACACCTTC.

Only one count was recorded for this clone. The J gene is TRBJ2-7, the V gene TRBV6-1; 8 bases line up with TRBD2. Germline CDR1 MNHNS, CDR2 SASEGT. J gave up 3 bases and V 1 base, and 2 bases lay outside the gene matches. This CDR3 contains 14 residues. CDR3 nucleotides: TGTGCCAGCAGTGAAGGAAGCGGGGGCTACGAGCAGTACTTC. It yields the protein CASSEGSGGYEQYF.

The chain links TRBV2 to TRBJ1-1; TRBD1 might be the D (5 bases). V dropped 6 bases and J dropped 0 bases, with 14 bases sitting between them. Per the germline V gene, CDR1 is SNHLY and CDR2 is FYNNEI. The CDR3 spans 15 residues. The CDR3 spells CASRDTGSVNTEAFF. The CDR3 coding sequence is TGTGCCAGCAGGGATACAGGTTCCGTGAACACTGAAGCTTTCTTT.

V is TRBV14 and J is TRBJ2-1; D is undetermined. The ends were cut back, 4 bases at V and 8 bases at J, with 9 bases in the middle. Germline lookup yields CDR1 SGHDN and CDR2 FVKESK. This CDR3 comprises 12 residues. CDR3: CASSLLGHEQFF. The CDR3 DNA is TGTGCCAGCAGCCTCCTAGGCCATGAGCAGTTCTTC.

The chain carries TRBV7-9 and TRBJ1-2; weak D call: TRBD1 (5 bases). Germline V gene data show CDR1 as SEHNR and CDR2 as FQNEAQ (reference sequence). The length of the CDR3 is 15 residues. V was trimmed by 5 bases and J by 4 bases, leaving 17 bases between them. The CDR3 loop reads CASSRHATEIYGYTF. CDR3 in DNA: TGTGCCAGCAGCCGGCACGCGACAGAAATCTATGGCTACACCTTC.

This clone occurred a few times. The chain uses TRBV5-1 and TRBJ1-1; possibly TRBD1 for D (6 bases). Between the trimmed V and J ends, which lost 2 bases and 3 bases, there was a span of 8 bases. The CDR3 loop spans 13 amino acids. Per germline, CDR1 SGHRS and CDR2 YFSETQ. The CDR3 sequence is CASSFGQHTEAFF. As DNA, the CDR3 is TGCGCCAGCAGCTTCGGACAGCACACTGAAGCTTTCTTT.

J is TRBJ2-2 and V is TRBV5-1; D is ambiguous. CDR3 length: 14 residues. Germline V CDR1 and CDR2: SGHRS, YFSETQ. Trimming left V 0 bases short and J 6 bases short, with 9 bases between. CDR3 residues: CASSLGSGPGELFF. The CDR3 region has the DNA TGCGCCAGCAGCTTGGGGTCTGGGCCCGGGGAGCTGTTTTTT.

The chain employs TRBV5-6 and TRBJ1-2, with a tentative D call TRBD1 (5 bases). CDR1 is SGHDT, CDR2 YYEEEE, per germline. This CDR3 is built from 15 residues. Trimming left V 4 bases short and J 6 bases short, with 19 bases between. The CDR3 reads CASSPGLPNFHGYTF. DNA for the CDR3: TGTGCCAGCAGCCCGGGACTTCCAAACTTTCATGGCTACACCTTC. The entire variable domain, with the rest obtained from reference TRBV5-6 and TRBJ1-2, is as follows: DAGVTQSPTHLIKTRGQQVTLRCSPKSGHDTVSWYQQALGQGPQFIFQYYEEEERQRGNFPDRFSGHQFPNYSSELNVNALLLGDSALYLCASSPGLPNFHGYTFGSGTRLTVV.